The 31 T cell receptor beta chains presented below share a single source sample, sequenced in a study of T cells in localized non-small cell lung cancer. Assay: immunoSEQ multiplex PCR; the TCRdb copy retains only in-frame clones and omits some. The table lists around 36,000 clones, about 76% of them singletons, with around 6.6% in the top ten. The sequencing used peripheral blood mononuclear cells, collected before any cancer treatment. These receptors originate from a male donor at least 60 years old with stage II lung adenocarcinoma.

In its sample, this clone was seen a few times. V and J are TRBV5-1 and TRBJ1-4; D unclear. Germline V gives CDR1 SGHRS, CDR2 YFSETQ. The CDR3 totals 14 residues. V shed 1 base and J shed 1 base, with 5 bases lying between them. The DNA of the CDR3 is TGCGCCAGCAGCTTGATGGGAACTAATGAAAAACTGTTTTTT. Translation gives CASSLMGTNEKLFF.

This clone was seen a single time. The chain joins TRBV18 to TRBJ2-7; 11 positions match TRBD1. Germline CDR1 and CDR2: KGHSH and LQKENI. J gave up 4 bases and V 0 bases, and 11 bases lay outside the gene matches. The CDR3 extends over 18 amino acids. CDR3 sequence (DNA): TGTGCCAGCTCACCACCGGCGGGGACAGGGGGGCCTGGGTACGAGCAGTACTTC. This sequence encodes CASSPPAGTGGPGYEQYF.

The chain links TRBV7-9 to TRBJ2-2; D tentatively reads TRBD1 or TRBD2 (5 bases each). Germline assignment: CDR1 SEHNR and CDR2 FQNEAQ (reference sequence). The V end lost 5 bases, the J end lost 2 bases, and 9 bases lay between the germline ends. This CDR3 has 14 residues. Written as DNA, the CDR3 is TGTGCCAGCAGCGGGACGGCTAACACCGGGGAGCTGTTTTTT. Its protein is CASSGTANTGELFF.

The chain links TRBV15 to TRBJ2-1, with D possibly being TRBD2 (6 bases). The germline V and J ends were trimmed by 0 bases and 4 bases, with 16 bases remaining between them. This CDR3 contains 17 residues. Germline values: CDR1 LNHNV, CDR2 YYDKDF (reference sequence). The chain's CDR3 is CATSRDVGAGFYNEQFF. The CDR3 coding sequence is TGTGCCACCAGCAGAGATGTAGGGGCGGGATTTTACAATGAGCAGTTCTTC.

The J gene is TRBJ1-2, the V gene TRBV30; D unclear. Trimming shortened V by 3 bases and J by 8 bases, and 22 bases separated the two germline ends. The germline V gene has CDR1 GTSNPN and CDR2 SVGIG (reference sequence). The length of the CDR3 is 15 residues. The CDR3 sequence: CAWSALSWAAEGYTF. The CDR3 DNA sequence: TGTGCCTGGAGCGCCCTCTCCTGGGCTGCCGAAGGCTACACCTTC.

The chain employs TRBV28 and TRBJ1-2; D is perhaps TRBD1 (6 bases). Trimming left V 5 bases short and J 3 bases short, with 16 bases between. There are 15 residues in the CDR3. Germline V CDR1 and CDR2: MDHEN, SYDVKM. This CDR3 reads CASSLPGGGDYGYTF. The CDR3 DNA reads TGTGCCAGCAGTCTCCCGGGGGGCGGGGACTATGGCTACACCTTC.

The chain uses TRBV28 and TRBJ1-2; D unclear. The CDR3 consists of 18 residues. Trimming took off 4 bases at V and 0 bases at J, with 21 bases between the two ends. Germline-derived CDR1 and CDR2 are MDHEN and SYDVKM. CDR3 nucleotides: TGTGCCAGCAGTTCCGGGCCAACCATAATACCACCTAACTATGGCTACACCTTC. Its translation: CASSSGPTIIPPNYGYTF.

This clone counts as medium-sized. The chain joins TRBV30 to TRBJ1-5; the match to TRBD1 covers 7 bases. Germline CDR1 is GTSNPN and CDR2 is SVGIG (reference sequence). The CDR3 has 13 amino acids. Trimming at V came to 5 bases and at J to 11 bases, leaving 12 bases not matched to a gene. CDR3 sequence: CAWGRGAVMAQHF. For the CDR3, the DNA is TGTGCCTGGGGCAGGGGGGCTGTCATGGCCCAGCATTTT. The whole variable domain, filled in from reference TRBV30 and TRBJ1-5, reads SQTIHQWPATLVQPVGSPLSLECTVEGTSNPNLYWYRQAAGRGLQLLFYSVGIGQISSEVPQNLSASRPQDRQFILSSKKLLLSDSGFYLCAWGRGAVMAQHFGDGTRLSIL.

V gene TRBV27 combines with J gene TRBJ2-5; D ambiguous. Trimming took off 1 base at V and 7 bases at J, with 10 bases between the two ends. Germline values: CDR1 MNHEY, CDR2 SMNVEV (reference sequence). The CDR3 spans 13 residues. CDR3 sequence (DNA): TGTGCCAGCAGTTTATTGGAGACGGGGACCCAGTACTTC. This gives the protein CASSLLETGTQYF.

The rearrangement links TRBV18 to TRBJ1-1, with 8 nucleotides matching TRBD1. CDR1 is KGHSH and CDR2 is LQKENI in the germline V gene. The CDR3 spans 15 residues. V gave up 2 bases and J gave up 3 bases; unmatched junction bases: 5. The CDR3: CASSPGQGSDTEAFF. The CDR3 nucleotides read TGTGCCAGCTCACCAGGACAGGGCAGCGACACTGAAGCTTTCTTT.

J is TRBJ2-3 and V is TRBV11-3; a possible D gene is TRBD2 (5 bases). With 5 bases removed from V and 2 bases from J, the gap between germline ends came to 17 bases. Germline CDR1 SGHNT, CDR2 YENEEA. CDR3 length: 16 residues. The CDR3 spells CASSPGISGFTDTQYF. CDR3 bases: TGTGCCAGCAGCCCTGGGATAAGCGGTTTCACAGATACGCAGTATTTT.

The chain uses TRBV6-5 and TRBJ1-4; D unclear. V dropped 0 bases and J dropped 8 bases, with 13 bases sitting between them. The germline CDR1 and CDR2 sequences are MNHEY and SVGAGI. The CDR3 covers 15 residues. The CDR3 nucleotides read TGTGCCAGCAGTTACTCGGGAGGGAGTAGGGAAAAACTGTTTTTT. Amino acid sequence: CASSYSGGSREKLFF.

V and J are TRBV18 and TRBJ2-3, with D perhaps assigned TRBD1 or TRBD2 (7 bases each). V lost 1 base to trimming and J lost 1 base, with 12 bases between them. Looked up from germline, CDR1 is KGHSH and CDR2 is LQKENI. This CDR3 is 16 amino acids long. The CDR3 spells CASSPRQGGGTDTQYF. The DNA for the CDR3 is TGTGCCAGCTCACCACGACAGGGAGGGGGCACAGATACGCAGTATTTT.

The V and J genes are TRBV6-6 and TRBJ1-1; possibly TRBD1 for D (5 bases). Trimming stripped 4 bases from V and 1 base from J, with 7 bases between. There are 13 residues in the CDR3. Looked up from germline, CDR1 is MNHNY and CDR2 is SVGAGI (reference sequence). The CDR3 DNA reads as TGTGCCAGCAGTTTAACAGGGAACACTGAAGCTTTCTTT. It specifies CASSLTGNTEAFF.

V and J are TRBV7-6 and TRBJ2-2; D is perhaps TRBD1 or TRBD2 (5 bases each). CDR1 SGHVS and CDR2 FNYEAQ come from the germline V gene. Trimming stripped 0 bases from V and 4 bases from J, with 9 bases between. The CDR3 totals 15 residues. The CDR3 DNA follows: TGTGCCAGCAGCTTAGCGGGGGAGTTCACCGGGGAGCTGTTTTTT. This gives the protein CASSLAGEFTGELFF.

The gene calls are TRBV4-3 and TRBJ2-1, with 9 positions matching TRBD2. With 1 base clipped from V and 0 bases from J, the junction kept 7 bases outside the gene matches. The CDR3 sequence is 18 residues long. CDR1 and CDR2 from the germline V gene are LGHNA and YSLEER. In DNA, the CDR3 is TGCGCCAGCAGCCAAGGACTAGCGGTCTCTAGCTCCTACAATGAGCAGTTCTTC. Residues: CASSQGLAVSSSYNEQFF.

The chain recombines TRBV7-9 with TRBJ1-1; D is undetermined. The CDR3 is 14 residues long. Germline V gives CDR1 SEHNR, CDR2 FQNEAQ (reference sequence). The germline V and J ends were trimmed by 1 base and 1 base, with 7 bases remaining between them. The DNA of the CDR3 is TGTGCCAGCAGCTTAGTAGCAGGGAACACTGAAGCTTTCTTT. It encodes CASSLVAGNTEAFF.

V and J are TRBV12-5 and TRBJ2-5, with 8 bases fitting TRBD2. This CDR3 spans 13 amino acids. Germline V gene data show CDR1 as LGHNT and CDR2 as FRNRAP. V shed 9 bases and J 4 bases; nucleotides not matched to a gene: 7. The CDR3 here is CASGRGGIETQYF. In DNA form, the CDR3 reads TGTGCTAGCGGGAGGGGGGGTATAGAGACCCAGTACTTC.

The chain couples TRBV7-9 to TRBJ2-6; D is unresolved. The CDR3 spans 14 residues. In germline, CDR1 is SEHNR, CDR2 FQNEAQ (reference sequence). Deletions cut 1 base from V and 2 bases from J, with 3 bases between. CDR3 sequence (DNA): TGTGCCAGCAGCTTAGATGCTGGGGCCAACGTCCTGACTTTC. Translated, it gives CASSLDAGANVLTF.

This chain links TRBV10-3 with TRBJ2-3; TRBD2 agrees at 8 bases. This CDR3 has 14 residues. Trimming removed 6 bases from V and 2 bases from J; junction bases left unmatched: 4. CDR1 ENHRY and CDR2 SYGVKD come from the germline V gene. CDR3 sequence: CAIRSSGVTDTQYF. CDR3 coding DNA: TGTGCCATCAGGAGTAGCGGGGTCACAGATACGCAGTATTTT.

V gene TRBV21-1 combines with J gene TRBJ1-2; the table assigns TRBD1, which was not confirmed against the DNA. TRBV21-1 is labeled a pseudogene. The CDR3 has 14 amino acids. CDR3 nucleotides: TGTGCCAGCAGCAAATTGACAGCCCTCTATGGCTACACCTTC. As protein: CASSKLTALYGYTF.

There are a few counts of this clone. The V and J genes are TRBV5-1 and TRBJ2-3, with no clear D. The germline V gene has CDR1 SGHRS and CDR2 YFSETQ. Trimming left V 2 bases short and J 0 bases short, with 10 bases between. This CDR3 has 15 residues. The CDR3 DNA reads as TGCGCCAGCAGCTTTCTGTGGACGAGCACAGATACGCAGTATTTT. Amino acid sequence: CASSFLWTSTDTQYF.

The chain uses TRBV2 and TRBJ1-3, with D perhaps TRBD1 (5 bases). V shed 7 bases and J shed 7 bases, with 23 bases lying between them. Germline values: CDR1 SNHLY, CDR2 FYNNEI. The CDR3 extends over 16 amino acids. Here the CDR3 reads CASIRWAGKVWNTIYF. The DNA for the CDR3 is TGTGCCAGCATCCGATGGGCAGGGAAAGTGTGGAACACCATATATTTT.

The chain recombines TRBV18 with TRBJ1-3; D is unresolved. Germline V CDR1 and CDR2: KGHSH, LQKENI. The CDR3 is 15 residues long. V lost 5 bases, J lost 0 bases, and 11 bases lay in between. The CDR3 reads CASSSEMSSGNTIYF. Written as DNA, the CDR3 is TGTGCCAGCTCAAGTGAGATGAGCTCTGGAAACACCATATATTTT.

The DNA of the CDR3 is TGTGCCAGCAGCTTATCTGCGGGAACCTACAATGAGCAGTTCTTC. It codes for CASSLSAGTYNEQFF. V gene TRBV11-2 combines with J gene TRBJ2-1; tentative D call: TRBD2 (6 bases). Per the germline V gene, CDR1 is SGHAT and CDR2 is FQNNGV. V was clipped by 2 bases and J by 2 bases, with 10 bases between them. This CDR3 has 15 amino acids.

The rearrangement links TRBV28 to TRBJ2-3; D is possibly TRBD2 (5 bases). In germline, CDR1 is MDHEN, CDR2 SYDVKM. The CDR3 covers 14 residues. With 3 bases removed from V and 2 bases from J, the gap between germline ends came to 9 bases. CDR3 in DNA: TGTGCCAGCAGTTTCGGAGGTCCCACAGATACGCAGTATTTT. It is translated as CASSFGGPTDTQYF.

The rearrangement uses TRBV29-1 and TRBJ2-3; D not resolved. V shed 7 bases and J shed 9 bases, with 17 bases lying between them. The CDR3 has 12 amino acids. The germline V gene has CDR1 SQVTM and CDR2 ANQGSEA. CDR3 DNA sequence: TGCAGCGCCGAACCGTCAGAACGGACGCAGTATTTT. It codes for CSAEPSERTQYF.

The rearrangement uses TRBV5-6 and TRBJ1-1; D gene ambiguous. Trimming removed 3 bases from V and 0 bases from J, with 6 bases in between. CDR3 size: 13 residues. In germline, CDR1 is SGHDT, CDR2 YYEEEE. The CDR3 here is CASSWTVNTEAFF. CDR3 bases: TGTGCCAGCAGCTGGACGGTGAACACTGAAGCTTTCTTT.

This clone rates as medium-sized (0.01 to 0.1%). Other nucleotide sequences in the sample specify the same CDR3. The chain links TRBV14 to TRBJ1-1; no firm D call. Germline values: CDR1 SGHDN, CDR2 FVKESK. Between the trimmed V and J ends, which lost 3 bases and 5 bases, there was a span of 10 bases. This CDR3 comprises 13 residues. The CDR3 DNA reads as TGTGCCAGCAGCCAGAGTTCAAGGACTGAAGCTTTCTTT. Protein: CASSQSSRTEAFF.

The chain links TRBV5-4 to TRBJ2-6; weak D call: TRBD1 (5 bases). The germline V gene has CDR1 SGHNT and CDR2 YYREEE (reference sequence). Trimming removed 3 bases at V and 1 base at J, with 17 bases between. The CDR3 has 18 residues. CDR3 amino acids: CASSSKDIGASGANVLTF. The DNA for the CDR3 is TGTGCCAGCAGCTCTAAGGACATTGGTGCATCTGGGGCCAACGTCCTGACTTTC.

This clone was counted once. V usage is TRBV4-1 and J usage is TRBJ1-1; possible D gene TRBD1, 5 bases. Germline CDR1 is MGHRA and CDR2 is YSYEKL. The CDR3 is made up of 14 amino acids. The V gene lost 3 bases and the J gene lost 1 base, with 9 bases spanning the gap. CDR3 loop: CASSQDIRNTEAFF. In nucleotides, the CDR3 is TGCGCCAGCAGCCAGGACATCAGGAACACTGAAGCTTTCTTT.